The source of this T cell receptor (beta chain) is a study of T cell changes during pregnancy in multiple sclerosis. Assay used: immunoSEQ multiplex PCR; TCRdb lists only in-frame clones, some missing. The sample carries about 79,000 clones, 85% to 95% recorded once. The V segment lost 2 bases and the J segment 3 bases; nucleotides outside the gene matches: 13. Germline CDR1 SGHTA, CDR2 FQGTGA. The CDR3 runs to 18 residues. The V call is TRBV7-3, the J call TRBJ2-3, with 8 bases that match TRBD2. The sequence came from a female donor in good health, enrolled as a control in a pregnancy study. The material was peripheral blood, obtained in the second trimester of pregnancy. The CDR3 protein is CASSLEPWDSGDTDTQYF. The DNA for the CDR3 is TGTGCCAGCAGCTTAGAGCCCTGGGATAGCGGGGATACAGATACGCAGTATTTT.